Shown below are 14 T cell receptor beta chains from a single sample sequenced in a study of cytomegalovirus exposure and HLA in healthy donors. Vbeta (60) and Jbeta (13) primers were used in the PCR. Assay used: immunoSEQ multiplex PCR; TCRdb lists only in-frame clones, some missing. This repertoire shows roughly 81,000 clones, 77% found once; its top ten account for approximately 2%. Sequenced sample: PBMCs. Receptors originate from a boy between 10 and 17 years old in good health and CMV-seronegative.

This clone was observed a few times. The V and J genes are TRBV7-6 and TRBJ2-7, with 8 bases lining up with TRBD1. The V gene end was trimmed by 5 bases and the J gene end by 3 bases; junction bases not matched to a gene: 3. Germline V gene lookup returns CDR1 SGHVS and CDR2 FNYEAQ. CDR3 length: 13 residues. The CDR3 region has the DNA TGTGCCAGCAGCGAGGGACAGGTCTACGAGCAGTACTTC. Protein product: CASSEGQVYEQYF.

This clone was observed once. The chain is built from TRBV11-2 and TRBJ2-7; D is uncertain. Trimming removed 1 base from V and 4 bases from J, with 17 bases in between. CDR3 length: 16 residues. Germline V gene lookup returns CDR1 SGHAT and CDR2 FQNNGV. CDR3 nucleotides: TGTGCCAGCAGCTTAGTTGGTATTTGGGCCGGTTACGAGCAGTACTTC. It codes for CASSLVGIWAGYEQYF.

The chain joins TRBV13 to TRBJ2-7, with TRBD2 matching over 10 bases. Trimming cost V 3 bases and J 4 bases; bases outside gene matches: 15. Germline V gives CDR1 PRHDT, CDR2 FYEKMQ (reference sequence). The CDR3 contains 18 residues. The chain's CDR3 is CASSFHLAGASGGYEQYF. CDR3 bases: TGTGCCAGCAGCTTCCATCTAGCGGGAGCGTCGGGTGGGTACGAGCAGTACTTC.

This clone was picked up a small number of times. The chain employs TRBV2 and TRBJ2-7; a possible D gene is TRBD1 (5 bases). The V and J ends lost 7 bases and 0 bases respectively, with 13 bases between them. This CDR3 contains 14 residues. Germline CDR1 and CDR2: SNHLY and FYNNEI. CDR3 in DNA: TGTGCCAGCAAGTGGATGGACATCTCCTACGAGCAGTACTTC. Translating gives CASKWMDISYEQYF.

The J gene is TRBJ1-6, the V gene TRBV27, with D possibly TRBD1 on 5 matching bases. This CDR3 contains 12 residues. The germline V gene has CDR1 MNHEY and CDR2 SMNVEV (reference sequence). The V and J ends lost 6 bases and 8 bases respectively, with 8 bases between them. Written as DNA, the CDR3 is TGTGCCAGCAGCCCGGGGGATTCACCCCTCCACTTT. It is translated as CASSPGDSPLHF.

The rearrangement joins TRBV25-1 to TRBJ2-1; tentative D call: TRBD1 (6 bases). Germline V CDR1 and CDR2: MGHDK, SYGVNS. This CDR3 is built from 16 residues. V was shortened by 3 bases and J by 6 bases, with 18 bases between the two germline ends. The CDR3 DNA is TGTGCCAGCAGTGATCATCCAGGGGTTGATTTCAATGAGCAGTTCTTC. Its translation is CASSDHPGVDFNEQFF.

The chain combines TRBV12-5 with TRBJ1-4, with 7 bases matching TRBD1. From germline, CDR1 is LGHNT and CDR2 FRNRAP. V lost 6 bases to trimming and J lost 10 bases; unmatched junction nucleotides: 11. The length of the CDR3 is 14 residues. The CDR3 here is CASGDRVFPGKLFF. The CDR3 DNA is TGTGCTAGTGGAGACAGGGTGTTCCCTGGAAAACTGTTTTTT.

The chain recombines TRBV2 with TRBJ2-1, with unresolved D. Per the germline V gene, CDR1 is SNHLY and CDR2 is FYNNEI. This CDR3 has 11 amino acids. Trimming took 6 bases from V and 9 from J, leaving 9 bases between them. The CDR3 here is CASSRMAEQFF. DNA for the CDR3: TGTGCCAGCAGCCGAATGGCTGAGCAGTTCTTC.

The gene calls are TRBV25-1 and TRBJ1-1, with D possibly TRBD1 on 6 matching bases. Germline lookup yields CDR1 MGHDK and CDR2 SYGVNS. This CDR3 spans 13 amino acids. Trimming left V 6 bases short and J 5 bases short, with 13 bases between. The CDR3 sequence is CASSIKGETEAFF. The CDR3 nucleotides are TGTGCCAGCAGCATAAAGGGGGAAACTGAAGCTTTCTTT.

The table lists this clone with a few counts. This rearrangement joins TRBV7-9 to TRBJ2-7; the match to TRBD1 covers 7 bases. CDR3 length: 16 residues. Per germline, CDR1 SEHNR and CDR2 FQNEAQ (reference sequence). V lost 2 bases and J lost 3; bases outside the gene matches: 10. CDR3 nucleotides: TGTGCCAGCAGCTTAAGGCACGGGACAGACAACTACGAGCAGTACTTC. Its translation is CASSLRHGTDNYEQYF.

The V and J genes are TRBV5-4 and TRBJ1-3; 9 bases map to TRBD1. The CDR3 length is 16 residues. Germline assignment: CDR1 SGHNT and CDR2 YYREEE (reference sequence). J gave up 0 bases and V 4 bases, and 5 bases lay outside the gene matches. DNA of the CDR3: TGTGCCAGCAGCCCGGACAGGGGCCCCTCTGGAAACACCATATATTTT. Residues: CASSPDRGPSGNTIYF.

The V call is TRBV28, the J call TRBJ1-1; 7 bases align to TRBD1. Germline CDR1 and CDR2: MDHEN and SYDVKM. The trim removed 10 bases at V and 0 bases at J, leaving 11 bases unmatched. The CDR3 covers 15 residues. CDR3 nucleotides: TGTGCCATCTCGGGGCAGGGGGAGATGAACACTGAAGCTTTCTTT. Translated: CAISGQGEMNTEAFF. The entire variable domain, with the rest obtained from reference TRBV28 and TRBJ1-1, is as follows: DVKVTQSSRYLVKRTGEKVFLECVQDMDHENMFWYRQDPGLGLRLIYFSYDVKMKEKGDIPEGYSVSREKKERFSLILESASTNQTSMYLCAISGQGEMNTEAFFGQGTRLTVV.

The V call is TRBV7-6, the J call TRBJ1-2; D perhaps matches TRBD1 (6 bases). Per germline, CDR1 SGHVS and CDR2 FNYEAQ. V lost 3 bases, J lost 6 bases, and 11 bases lay in between. This CDR3 has 13 residues. The CDR3: CASSLGTIDGYTF. CDR3 sequence (DNA): TGTGCCAGCAGCTTGGGGACAATAGATGGCTACACCTTC.

There are a few counts of this clone. This sequence joins TRBV6-5 and TRBJ2-1; D is perhaps TRBD1 (6 bases). This CDR3 is built from 15 residues. The V gene's germline CDR1 is MNHEY and CDR2 SVGAGI. Trimming took off 4 bases at V and 0 bases at J, with 10 bases between the two ends. The DNA of the CDR3 is TGTGCCAGCAGTTCAGGACAGAGCTCCTACAATGAGCAGTTCTTC. Translated: CASSSGQSSYNEQFF.